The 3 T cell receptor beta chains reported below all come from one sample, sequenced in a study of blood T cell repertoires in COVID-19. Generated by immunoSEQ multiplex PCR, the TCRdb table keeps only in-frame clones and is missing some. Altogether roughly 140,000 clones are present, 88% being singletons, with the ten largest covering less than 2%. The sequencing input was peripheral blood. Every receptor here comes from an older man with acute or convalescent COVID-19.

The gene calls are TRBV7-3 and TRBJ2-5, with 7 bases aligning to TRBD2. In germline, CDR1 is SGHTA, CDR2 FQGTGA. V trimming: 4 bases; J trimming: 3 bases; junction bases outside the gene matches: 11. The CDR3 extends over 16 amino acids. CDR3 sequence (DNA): TGTGCCAGCAGCTCAAATGGTCGGCTAGCGGAAGAGACCCAGTACTTC. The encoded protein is CASSSNGRLAEETQYF. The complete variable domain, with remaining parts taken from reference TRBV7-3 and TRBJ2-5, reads GAGVSQTPSNKVTEKGKYVELRCDPISGHTALYWYRQSLGQGPEFLIYFQGTGAADDSGLPNDRFFAVRPEGSVSTLKIQRTERGDSAVYLCASSSNGRLAEETQYFGPGTRLLVL.

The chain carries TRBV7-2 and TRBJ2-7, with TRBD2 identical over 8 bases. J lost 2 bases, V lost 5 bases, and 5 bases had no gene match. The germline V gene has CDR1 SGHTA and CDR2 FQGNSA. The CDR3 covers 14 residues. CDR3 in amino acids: CASSPPGLAYEQYF. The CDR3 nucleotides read TGTGCCAGCAGCCCTCCGGGACTAGCCTACGAGCAGTACTTC.

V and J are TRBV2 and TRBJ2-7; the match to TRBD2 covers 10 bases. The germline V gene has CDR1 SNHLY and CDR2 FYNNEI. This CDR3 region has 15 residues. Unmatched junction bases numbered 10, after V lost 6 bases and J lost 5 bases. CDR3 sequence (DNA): TGTGCCAGCAGCGATCAGCTAGCGGGAGCCCACGAGCAGTACTTC. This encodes CASSDQLAGAHEQYF. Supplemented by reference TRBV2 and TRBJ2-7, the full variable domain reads EPEVTQTPSHQVTQMGQEVILRCVPISNHLYFYWYRQILGQKVEFLVSFYNNEISEKSEIFDDQFSVERPDGSNFTLKIRSTKLEDSAMYFCASSDQLAGAHEQYFGPGTRLTVT.